The 28 T cell receptor beta chains below all came from one sample that was sequenced in a study of cytomegalovirus exposure and HLA in healthy donors. Vbeta (60) and Jbeta (13) primers were used in the PCR. This table comes from immunoSEQ multiplex PCR, and its TCRdb copy is limited to in-frame clones, with some not included. Of 150,000 to 200,000 clones in the sample, around 87% were seen once. The specimen was PBMCs. These receptors all stem from a woman aged 18-30 years in good health and CMV-seronegative.

The chain employs TRBV9 and TRBJ1-3; a possible D gene is TRBD1 (5 bases). Germline V CDR1 and CDR2: SGDLS, YYNGEE. The CDR3 has 15 amino acids. Between the trimmed V and J ends, which lost 3 bases and 0 bases, there was a span of 10 bases. The CDR3 DNA follows: TGTGCCAGCAGCGCTTCGGGGGGCTCTGGAAACACCATATATTTT. The encoded protein is CASSASGGSGNTIYF.

The CDR3 here is CASSIAGAYDNEQFF. The CDR3 nucleotides are TGTGCCAGTAGTATAGCAGGGGCGTACGACAATGAGCAGTTCTTC. This sequence joins TRBV19 and TRBJ2-1, with D possibly TRBD1 on 6 matching bases. V lost 1 base to trimming and J lost 5 bases, with 12 bases between them. The CDR3 has 15 residues. CDR1 and CDR2 from the germline V gene are LNHDA and SQIVND (reference sequence).

The chain combines TRBV30 with TRBJ1-5, with 7 bases matching TRBD1. This CDR3 contains 13 residues. The V and J ends lost 3 bases and 4 bases, in that order; junction bases with no gene match: 3. Germline CDR1 and CDR2: GTSNPN and SVGIG (reference sequence). The CDR3 DNA is TGTGCCTGGAGCCCGACAGGGAATCAGCCCCAGCATTTT. This translates into CAWSPTGNQPQHF. The full variable domain, completed using reference TRBV30 and TRBJ1-5, is SQTIHQWPATLVQPVGSPLSLECTVEGTSNPNLYWYRQAAGRGLQLLFYSVGIGQISSEVPQNLSASRPQDRQFILSSKKLLLSDSGFYLCAWSPTGNQPQHFGDGTRLSIL.

The rearrangement joins TRBV29-1 to TRBJ2-7, with 9 bases lining up with TRBD1. Germline V gives CDR1 SQVTM, CDR2 ANQGSEA. J was trimmed by 5 bases and V by 6 bases; bases with no gene match: 11. The CDR3 has 14 residues. CDR3: CSVIPRTGGHEQYF. The CDR3 nucleotides read TGCAGCGTGATCCCACGTACAGGGGGCCACGAGCAGTACTTC.

The chain links TRBV27 to TRBJ1-2; 7 nucleotides match TRBD1. The CDR3 consists of 14 residues. Losses at the gene ends were 4 bases for V and 4 bases for J; bases not matched to a gene: 6. Germline V gives CDR1 MNHEY, CDR2 SMNVEV (reference sequence). In DNA, the CDR3 is TGTGCCAGCAGTTCGGGACAGACACCCTATGGCTACACCTTC. Protein product: CASSSGQTPYGYTF.

V usage is TRBV4-2 and J usage is TRBJ2-4; 14 bases fit TRBD2. CDR1 and CDR2 from the germline V gene are LGHNA and YNFKEQ. V lost 1 base, J lost 7 bases, and 6 bases stayed unmatched. The CDR3 length is 17 residues. In nucleotides, the CDR3 is TGTGCCAGCAGCCAAGCCGGGACTAGCGGGAGTTTGAACATTCAGTACTTC. Its protein product is CASSQAGTSGSLNIQYF.

The chain links TRBV5-1 to TRBJ1-2; D not resolved. Germline loops: CDR1 SGHRS, CDR2 YFSETQ. CDR3 length equals 14 residues. The V end lost 4 bases, the J end lost 0 bases, and 10 bases lay between the germline ends. CDR3 residues: CASSQGAANYGYTF. The DNA of the CDR3 is TGCGCCAGCAGCCAAGGAGCGGCTAACTATGGCTACACCTTC.

The gene calls are TRBV2 and TRBJ1-4; D uncertain. The CDR3 sequence is 16 residues long. Trimming cost V 4 bases and J 4 bases, with 16 bases left between them. Germline values: CDR1 SNHLY, CDR2 FYNNEI. CDR3 residues: CASSALDRTGNEKLFF. CDR3 DNA sequence: TGTGCCAGCAGTGCACTAGACCGGACGGGTAATGAAAAACTGTTTTTT.

This clone was observed a few times. This sequence joins TRBV4-1 and TRBJ2-7; D is ambiguous. V was clipped by 1 base and J by 0 bases, with 7 bases between them. This CDR3 is 14 amino acids long. Germline V gene sequence: CDR1 MGHRA, CDR2 YSYEKL. The CDR3 loop is CASSQATSSYEQYF. Here the CDR3 DNA reads TGCGCCAGCAGCCAAGCCACGAGCTCCTACGAGCAGTACTTC.

The chain carries TRBV4-1 and TRBJ2-2; tentatively, D is TRBD1 (6 bases). CDR1 is MGHRA, CDR2 YSYEKL, per germline. V lost 4 bases to trimming and J lost 5 bases, with 17 bases between them. The CDR3 has 16 residues. The CDR3 sequence: CASSPGQGHGTGELFF. CDR3 DNA: TGCGCCAGCAGCCCAGGCCAGGGGCATGGGACCGGGGAGCTGTTTTTT.

J is TRBJ1-1 and V is TRBV30; no clear D gene. The CDR3 totals 13 residues. Germline V gene sequence: CDR1 GTSNPN, CDR2 SVGIG (reference sequence). Trimming cost V 4 bases and J 0 bases, with 9 bases left between them. The CDR3 sequence is CAWTVSMNTEAFF. DNA for the CDR3: TGTGCCTGGACAGTTAGCATGAACACTGAAGCTTTCTTT.

The chain couples TRBV7-6 to TRBJ2-3, with TRBD2 matching 9 bases. Germline-derived CDR1 and CDR2 are SGHVS and FNYEAQ. With 3 bases clipped from V and 4 bases from J, the junction kept 5 bases outside the gene matches. This CDR3 region has 15 residues. The CDR3, as DNA: TGTGCCAGCAGCTTTATAGCGGGAGCGGCAGATACGCAGTATTTT. This gives the protein CASSFIAGAADTQYF.

The chain joins TRBV10-3 to TRBJ2-3, with 8 nucleotides matching TRBD2. The junction had 8 bases not matched to a gene; V was cut back by 2 bases and J by 1 base. This CDR3 spans 17 amino acids. Per germline, CDR1 ENHRY and CDR2 SYGVKD. The CDR3 DNA reads as TGTGCCATCAGTGAGCTCCCCCGAGCGGGAGGCACAGATACGCAGTATTTT. This sequence encodes CAISELPRAGGTDTQYF.

The chain links TRBV4-2 to TRBJ2-7; 12 bases are shared with TRBD2. The V and J ends lost 1 base and 5 bases, in that order; junction bases with no gene match: 3. The CDR3 consists of 15 residues. Germline CDR1 reads LGHNA; CDR2 reads YNFKEQ. DNA for the CDR3: TGTGCCAGCAGCCAAGCTAGCGGGGGGGCCCACGAGCAGTACTTC. Its translation is CASSQASGGAHEQYF.

This chain links TRBV7-9 with TRBJ2-7; TRBD2 is a possible D gene (5 bases). Trimming removed 0 bases at V and 2 bases at J, with 8 bases between. There are 14 residues in the CDR3. Germline V CDR1 and CDR2: SEHNR, FQNEAQ (reference sequence). CDR3 amino acids: CASSLAAGAYEQYF. The CDR3 nucleotides read TGTGCCAGCAGCTTAGCGGCCGGGGCCTACGAGCAGTACTTC.

The chain employs TRBV9 and TRBJ2-7; 9 nucleotides agree with TRBD2. V lost 2 bases to trimming and J lost 2 bases; unmatched junction nucleotides: 11. CDR3 size: 17 residues. CDR1 is SGDLS and CDR2 is YYNGEE in the germline V gene. The DNA for the CDR3 is TGTGCCAGCAGCGTGGGACTGAGTAGCGGGAGACCCTACGAGCAGTACTTC. Amino acids: CASSVGLSSGRPYEQYF.

This sequence joins TRBV7-9 and TRBJ2-7; no firm D call. CDR3 length: 13 amino acids. V lost 6 bases to trimming and J lost 3 bases, with 12 bases between them. Germline-derived CDR1 and CDR2 are SEHNR and FQNEAQ (reference sequence). CDR3 in amino acids: CASRAATDYEQYF. The CDR3 DNA reads as TGTGCCAGCAGGGCGGCGACGGACTACGAGCAGTACTTC.

The rearrangement uses TRBV10-2 and TRBJ2-4; maybe TRBD1 (5 bases). The CDR3 contains 12 residues. The V end was cut by 3 bases, the J end by 15 bases, with 15 bases between. In germline, CDR1 is WSHSY, CDR2 SAAADI. The CDR3 bases are TGCGCCAGCAGTGAACCCGAAGGGGCCCTGTACTTC. The encoded protein is CASSEPEGALYF.

The CDR3 loop is CASSLVGLAGRTGELFF. DNA of the CDR3: TGCGCCAGCAGCTTGGTTGGACTAGCGGGCCGCACCGGGGAGCTGTTTTTT. This chain connects TRBV5-1 to TRBJ2-2, with 11 bases lining up with TRBD2. CDR3 length: 17 residues. The germline V gene has CDR1 SGHRS and CDR2 YFSETQ. J was trimmed by 4 bases and V by 0 bases; bases with no gene match: 5.

The CDR3 loop reads CASRGDLNEKLFF. The CDR3 coding sequence is TGTGCCAGTAGAGGGGATTTAAATGAAAAACTGTTTTTT. The V gene is TRBV19, the J gene TRBJ1-4; a possible D gene is TRBD1 (5 bases). Trimming removed 6 bases from V and 5 bases from J, with 10 bases in between. The V gene's germline CDR1 is LNHDA and CDR2 SQIVND (reference sequence). The CDR3 runs 13 residues.

The chain recombines TRBV4-3 with TRBJ1-2; 8 nucleotides align to TRBD1. Germline V gives CDR1 LGHNA, CDR2 YSLEER. The trim removed 4 bases at V and 4 bases at J, leaving 8 bases unmatched. The CDR3 totals 15 residues. CDR3 nucleotide sequence: TGCGCCAGCAGCCCCACCCCGACAGGGGCCTATGGCTACACCTTC. It translates to CASSPTPTGAYGYTF.

The gene calls are TRBV5-1 and TRBJ1-3; 7 bases are shared with TRBD1. V lost 2 bases and J lost 0; bases outside the gene matches: 2. CDR1 and CDR2 from the germline V gene are SGHRS and YFSETQ. The CDR3 contains 15 residues. The CDR3 sequence is CASSLQGSSGNTIYF. CDR3 bases: TGCGCCAGCAGCTTACAGGGGAGCTCTGGAAACACCATATATTTT. Full variable domain (rest looked up from reference TRBV5-1 and TRBJ1-3): KAGVTQTPRYLIKTRGQQVTLSCSPISGHRSVSWYQQTPGQGLQFLFEYFSETQRNKGNFPGRFSGRQFSNSRSEMNVSTLELGDSALYLCASSLQGSSGNTIYFGEGSWLTVV.

V usage is TRBV6-6 and J usage is TRBJ2-5, with a possible D match to TRBD1 (6 bases). This CDR3 is 13 amino acids long. CDR1 is MNHNY, CDR2 SVGAGI, per germline (reference sequence). Trimming cost V 5 bases and J 0 bases, with 7 bases left between them. The CDR3 sequence is CASSGQYQETQYF. The DNA for the CDR3 is TGTGCCAGCAGTGGACAGTACCAAGAGACCCAGTACTTC.

V is TRBV29-1 and J is TRBJ2-5; D remains ambiguous. Trimming left V 0 bases short and J 0 bases short, with 5 bases between. Germline V gene lookup returns CDR1 SQVTM and CDR2 ANQGSEA. The CDR3 is 13 residues long. CDR3 coding DNA: TGCAGCGTTGAAGAATACAACCAAGAGACCCAGTACTTC. Encoded protein: CSVEEYNQETQYF.

The rearrangement uses TRBV5-6 and TRBJ2-5; D is perhaps TRBD2 (6 bases). CDR1 and CDR2 from the germline V gene are SGHDT and YYEEEE. The CDR3 has 13 amino acids. The V and J ends lost 4 bases and 11 bases respectively, with 18 bases between them. The CDR3 region is CASSPTLLREQYF. For the CDR3, the DNA is TGTGCCAGCAGCCCCACCTTATTACGGGAGCAGTACTTC.

In its sample, this clone was seen a few times. The J gene is TRBJ1-2, the V gene TRBV7-2; possible D gene TRBD1, 5 bases. Trimming stripped 5 bases from V and 2 bases from J, with 15 bases between. This CDR3 contains 15 residues. Germline CDR1 and CDR2: SGHTA and FQGNSA. The CDR3 coding sequence is TGTGCCAGCAGCCTCTTTGCGGGGGTCAACTATGGCTACACCTTC. This codes for CASSLFAGVNYGYTF.

The rearrangement uses TRBV19 and TRBJ2-5; D may be TRBD2 (6 bases). Trimming shortened V by 2 bases and J by 0 bases, and 7 bases separated the two germline ends. CDR3 length: 14 residues. In germline, CDR1 is LNHDA, CDR2 SQIVND (reference sequence). CDR3 DNA sequence: TGTGCCAGTAGTATAAGGAGGGACCAAGAGACCCAGTACTTC. It is translated as CASSIRRDQETQYF. Supplemented by reference TRBV19 and TRBJ2-5, the full variable domain reads DGGITQSPKYLFRKEGQNVTLSCEQNLNHDAMYWYRQDPGQGLRLIYYSQIVNDFQKGDIAEGYSVSREKKESFPLTVTSAQKNPTAFYLCASSIRRDQETQYFGPGTRLLVL.

V usage is TRBV5-1 and J usage is TRBJ1-4; TRBD1 might be the D (5 bases). The length of the CDR3 is 13 residues. Trimming stripped 7 bases from V and 4 bases from J, with 11 bases between. Looked up from germline, CDR1 is SGHRS and CDR2 is YFSETQ. CDR3 nucleotides: TGCGCCAGCTCGACGGGACTTAATGAAAAACTGTTTTTT. This encodes CASSTGLNEKLFF. Together with reference TRBV5-1 and TRBJ1-4, the CDR3 gives the full variable domain: KAGVTQTPRYLIKTRGQQVTLSCSPISGHRSVSWYQQTPGQGLQFLFEYFSETQRNKGNFPGRFSGRQFSNSRSEMNVSTLELGDSALYLCASSTGLNEKLFFGSGTQLSVL.